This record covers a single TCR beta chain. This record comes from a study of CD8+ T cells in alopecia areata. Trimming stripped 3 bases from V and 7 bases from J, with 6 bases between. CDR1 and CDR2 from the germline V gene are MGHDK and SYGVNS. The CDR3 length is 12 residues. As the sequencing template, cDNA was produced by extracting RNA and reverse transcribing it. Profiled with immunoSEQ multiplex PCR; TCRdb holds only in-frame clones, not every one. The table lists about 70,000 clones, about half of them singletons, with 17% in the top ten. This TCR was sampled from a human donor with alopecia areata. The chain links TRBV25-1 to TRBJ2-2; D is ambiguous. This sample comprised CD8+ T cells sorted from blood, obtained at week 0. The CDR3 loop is CASSEVIGELFF. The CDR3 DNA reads TGTGCCAGCAGTGAGGTGATCGGGGAGCTGTTTTTT.